The rows below give T cell receptor beta chains drawn from one sample of a study of blood T cell repertoires in COVID-19. This table comes from immunoSEQ multiplex PCR, and its TCRdb copy is limited to in-frame clones, with some not included. The sample holds 120,000 or so clones, around 74% seen once. Specimen: peripheral blood. These receptors were obtained from a man aged 55 to 70 with acute or convalescent COVID-19. CDR3s include the opening cysteine and the closing phenylalanine or tryptophan. Size values are once, few and many counts, or a class for expanded clones, and some rows have none.

CDR3 protein: CASTPGQTGSSYNEQFF
V gene: TRBV11-2
CDR3 length: 17
clone size: -

CDR3 protein: CASSPQPGTTMNTEAFF
V gene: TRBV6-2/TRBV6-3
CDR3 length: 17
clone size: -

CDR3 protein: CASSQQRGQNYGYTF
V gene: TRBV4-1
CDR3 length: 15
clone size: -

CDR3 protein: CASSQAHEAFF
V gene: TRBV7-6
CDR3 length: 11
clone size: -

CDR3 protein: CASSEARSPGEGVNTEAFF
V gene: TRBV6-1
CDR3 length: 19
clone size: -

CDR3 protein: CASSSGGTDTQYF
V gene: TRBV7-3
CDR3 length: 13
clone size: -

CDR3 protein: CASSLLRTGRDTQYF
V gene: TRBV27
CDR3 length: 15
clone size: once

CDR3 protein: CATSRGGEADTAYEQYF
V gene: TRBV15
CDR3 length: 17
clone size: -

CDR3 protein: CASSLDRDNSPLHF
V gene: TRBV7-9
CDR3 length: 14
clone size: -

CDR3 protein: CASSRTGNTEAFF
V gene: TRBV2
CDR3 length: 13
clone size: -

CDR3 protein: CASSPQGNQPQHF
V gene: TRBV7-9
CDR3 length: 13
clone size: -

CDR3 protein: CAWSGGGQPQHF
V gene: TRBV30
CDR3 length: 12
clone size: -

CDR3 protein: CASSADRGGNQPQHF
V gene: TRBV2
CDR3 length: 15
clone size: -

CDR3 protein: CAWRQGGSGGYTF
V gene: TRBV30
CDR3 length: 13
clone size: -